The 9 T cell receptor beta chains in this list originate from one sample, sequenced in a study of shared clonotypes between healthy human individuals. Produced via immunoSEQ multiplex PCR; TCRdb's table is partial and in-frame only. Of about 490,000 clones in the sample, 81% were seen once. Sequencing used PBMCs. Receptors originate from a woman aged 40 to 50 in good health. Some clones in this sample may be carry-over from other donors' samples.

CDR3 coding DNA: TGCGCCAGCAGTTCTGGACAGGGGTGGGCCGGGGAGCTGTTTTTT. Translating gives CASSSGQGWAGELFF. This rearrangement joins TRBV5-1 to TRBJ2-2; TRBD1 matches at 9 bases. The junction had 8 bases not matched to a gene; V was cut back by 5 bases and J by 6 bases. CDR1 and CDR2 (germline): SGHRS, YFSETQ. The CDR3 length is 15 residues.

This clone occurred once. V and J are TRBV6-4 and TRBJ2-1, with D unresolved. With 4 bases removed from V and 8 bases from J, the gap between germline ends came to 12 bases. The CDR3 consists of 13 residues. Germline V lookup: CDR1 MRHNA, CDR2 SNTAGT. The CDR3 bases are TGTGCCAGCAGTGCGACCCCGAGCGATGAGCAGTTCTTC. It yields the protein CASSATPSDEQFF.

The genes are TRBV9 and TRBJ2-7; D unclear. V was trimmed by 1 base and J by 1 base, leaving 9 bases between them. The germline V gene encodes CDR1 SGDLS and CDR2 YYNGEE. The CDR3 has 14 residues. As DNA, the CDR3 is TGTGCCAGCAGCGTATCGACGGGTTCCTACGAGCAGTACTTC. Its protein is CASSVSTGSYEQYF.

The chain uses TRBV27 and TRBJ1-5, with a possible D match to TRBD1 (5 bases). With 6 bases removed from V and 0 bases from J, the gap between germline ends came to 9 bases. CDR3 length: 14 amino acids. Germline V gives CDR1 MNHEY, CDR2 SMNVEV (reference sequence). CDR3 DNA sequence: TGTGCCAGCAGCCCCAGGGCTAGCAATCAGCCCCAGCATTTT. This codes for CASSPRASNQPQHF.

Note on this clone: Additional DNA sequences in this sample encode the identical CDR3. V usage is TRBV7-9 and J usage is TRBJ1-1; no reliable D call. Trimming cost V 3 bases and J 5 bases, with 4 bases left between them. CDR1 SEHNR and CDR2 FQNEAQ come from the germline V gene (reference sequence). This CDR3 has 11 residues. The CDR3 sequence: CASSLGTEAFF. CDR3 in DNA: TGTGCCAGCAGCTTGGGGACTGAAGCTTTCTTT. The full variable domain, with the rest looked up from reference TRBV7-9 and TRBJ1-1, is DTGVSQNPRHKITKRGQNVTFRCDPISEHNRLYWYRQTLGQGPEFLTYFQNEAQLEKSRLLSDRFSAERPKGSFSTLEIQRTEQGDSAMYLCASSLGTEAFFGQGTRLTVV.

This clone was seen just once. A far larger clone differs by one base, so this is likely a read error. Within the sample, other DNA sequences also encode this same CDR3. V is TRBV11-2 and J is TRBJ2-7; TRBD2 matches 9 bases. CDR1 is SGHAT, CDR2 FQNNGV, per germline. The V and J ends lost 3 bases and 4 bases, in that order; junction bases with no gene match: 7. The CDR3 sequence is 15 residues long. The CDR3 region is CASSFNSGSGYEQYF. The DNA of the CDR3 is TGTGCCAGCAGCTTTAATAGCGGGAGTGGATACGAGCAGTACTTC. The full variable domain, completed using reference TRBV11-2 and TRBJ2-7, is EAGVAQSPRYKIIEKRQSVAFWCNPISGHATLYWYQQILGQGPKLLIQFQNNGVVDDSQLPKDRFSAERLKGVDSTLKIQPAKLEDSAVYLCASSFNSGSGYEQYFGPGTRLTVT.

For the CDR3, the DNA is TGTGCCAGCAGTTCAGACAGGGGGCCCCCTTCCTACAATGAGCAGTTCTTC. This sequence encodes CASSSDRGPPSYNEQFF. The V gene is TRBV28, the J gene TRBJ2-1; 10 bases fit TRBD1. The CDR3 length is 17 residues. Germline V gene sequence: CDR1 MDHEN, CDR2 SYDVKM. Trimming cost V 4 bases and J 1 base; bases outside gene matches: 7.

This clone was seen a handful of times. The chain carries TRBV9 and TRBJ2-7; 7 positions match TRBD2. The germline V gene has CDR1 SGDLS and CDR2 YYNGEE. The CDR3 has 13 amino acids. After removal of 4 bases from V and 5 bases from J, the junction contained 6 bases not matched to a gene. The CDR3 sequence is CASSRSGNHEQYF. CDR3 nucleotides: TGTGCCAGCAGCAGAAGCGGGAACCACGAGCAGTACTTC.

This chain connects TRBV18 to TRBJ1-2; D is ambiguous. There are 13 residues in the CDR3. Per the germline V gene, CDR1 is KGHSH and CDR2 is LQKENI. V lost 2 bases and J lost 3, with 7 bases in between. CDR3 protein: CASSPSGDYGYTF. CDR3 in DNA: TGTGCCAGCTCACCATCCGGGGACTATGGCTACACCTTC.